Following are 20 T cell receptor beta chains from one sample sequenced in a study of T cell changes during pregnancy in multiple sclerosis. Libraries were prepared by immunoSEQ multiplex PCR; TCRdb keeps only in-frame clonotypes and omits some of them. The sample has approximately 53,000 clones, around 90% seen once; the top ten hold approximately 0.27%. The input for sequencing was CD4+ T cells from peripheral blood mononuclear cells, taken in the second trimester of pregnancy. The receptor set was obtained from a female donor with multiple sclerosis, enrolled in a pregnancy study.

This clone has a single count. The chain employs TRBV11-2 and TRBJ2-1, with 15 bases that match TRBD2. Per germline, CDR1 SGHAT and CDR2 FQNNGV. Trimming took 4 bases from V and 9 from J; bases not matched to a gene: 7. The CDR3 sequence is 16 residues long. CDR3 coding DNA: TGTGCCAGCAGCTCCGGACTAGCGGGGGGGAGTGGTGAGCAGTTCTTC. It yields the protein CASSSGLAGGSGEQFF. Using reference TRBV11-2 and TRBJ2-1 for the parts outside the CDR3, the full variable domain is EAGVAQSPRYKIIEKRQSVAFWCNPISGHATLYWYQQILGQGPKLLIQFQNNGVVDDSQLPKDRFSAERLKGVDSTLKIQPAKLEDSAVYLCASSSGLAGGSGEQFFGPGTRLTVL.

The rearrangement joins TRBV5-1 to TRBJ2-2; 9 bases fit TRBD2. Germline V gene sequence: CDR1 SGHRS, CDR2 YFSETQ. The CDR3 consists of 17 residues. The ends lost 0 bases at V and 1 base at J; junction bases unmatched: 4. CDR3 in amino acids: CASSLVLAGLNTGELFF. CDR3 DNA: TGCGCCAGCAGCTTGGTCCTAGCGGGACTGAACACCGGGGAGCTGTTTTTT.

The chain uses TRBV5-1 and TRBJ2-7; tentatively, D is TRBD2 (6 bases). V lost 4 bases and J 1 base, leaving 9 bases between the germline ends. The CDR3 is 13 residues long. The germline V gene encodes CDR1 SGHRS and CDR2 YFSETQ. The CDR3 is CASSGGDSYEQYF. CDR3 bases: TGCGCCAGCAGCGGCGGGGATTCCTACGAGCAGTACTTC. Filled out from reference TRBV5-1 and TRBJ2-7, the complete variable domain reads KAGVTQTPRYLIKTRGQQVTLSCSPISGHRSVSWYQQTPGQGLQFLFEYFSETQRNKGNFPGRFSGRQFSNSRSEMNVSTLELGDSALYLCASSGGDSYEQYFGPGTRLTVT.

The gene calls are TRBV7-9 and TRBJ1-3; D uncertain. CDR1 and CDR2 (germline): SEHNR, FQNEAQ (reference sequence). V was shortened by 6 bases and J by 2 bases, with 17 bases between the two germline ends. This CDR3 contains 16 residues. The CDR3 region is CASRLKAPEAGNTIYF. In nucleotides, the CDR3 is TGTGCCAGCAGACTTAAAGCGCCGGAGGCTGGAAACACCATATATTTT.

The rearrangement links TRBV9 to TRBJ2-3, with a tentative D call TRBD1 (6 bases). Germline V gives CDR1 SGDLS, CDR2 YYNGEE. This CDR3 is 14 amino acids long. V lost 5 bases and J lost 1, with 11 bases in between. The CDR3 is CASRGGGRTDTQYF. The CDR3 nucleotides read TGTGCCAGCAGGGGTGGGGGCCGCACAGATACGCAGTATTTT.

The chain links TRBV18 to TRBJ2-5; 8 bases fit TRBD2. Germline lookup yields CDR1 KGHSH and CDR2 LQKENI. The V and J ends lost 2 bases and 2 bases, in that order; junction bases with no gene match: 4. This CDR3 has 15 amino acids. CDR3 protein: CASSPNSGVQETQYF. DNA for the CDR3: TGTGCCAGCTCACCAAATAGCGGGGTACAAGAGACCCAGTACTTC.

This rearrangement joins TRBV7-9 to TRBJ2-1; D is uncertain. CDR3 length: 14 residues. Trimming pared 4 bases from V and 4 bases from J, leaving 11 bases between. Germline V CDR1 and CDR2: SEHNR, FQNEAQ (reference sequence). CDR3 DNA sequence: TGTGCCAGCAGCTCCCAGGCCAGATACAATGAGCAGTTCTTC. This codes for CASSSQARYNEQFF.

V gene TRBV13 combines with J gene TRBJ2-5; 7 nucleotides agree with TRBD1. The CDR3 is made up of 17 amino acids. CDR1 is PRHDT, CDR2 FYEKMQ, per germline (reference sequence). Germline trimming cut 3 bases from V and 5 bases from J; bases unmatched to any gene: 15. Here the CDR3 reads CASSLTGLIGVGETQYF. As DNA, the CDR3 is TGTGCCAGCAGCTTGACAGGGTTGATCGGGGTAGGGGAGACCCAGTACTTC.

V is TRBV6-5 and J is TRBJ2-7, with 7 bases lining up with TRBD1. Per the germline V gene, CDR1 is MNHEY and CDR2 is SVGAGI. The CDR3 contains 13 residues. J was trimmed by 3 bases and V by 6 bases; bases with no gene match: 5. CDR3 sequence (DNA): TGTGCCAGCAGCTCAGACAGGGACTACGAGCAGTACTTC. This gives the protein CASSSDRDYEQYF.

V gene TRBV6-5 combines with J gene TRBJ2-2; 8 bases line up with TRBD1. Per germline, CDR1 MNHEY and CDR2 SVGAGI. V lost 6 bases to trimming and J lost 7 bases; unmatched junction nucleotides: 10. This CDR3 has 15 residues. This CDR3 is CASRRQGSLHGELFF. For the CDR3, the DNA is TGTGCCAGCAGGCGACAGGGGTCTCTTCACGGGGAGCTGTTTTTT.

The rearrangement joins TRBV4-1 to TRBJ1-1, with D perhaps matching TRBD1 (5 bases). The length of the CDR3 is 15 residues. Trimming pared 1 base from V and 1 base from J, leaving 10 bases between. Germline CDR1 and CDR2: MGHRA and YSYEKL. CDR3 protein: CASSQVSTGNTEAFF. The DNA of the CDR3 is TGCGCCAGCAGCCAAGTTTCAACAGGGAACACTGAAGCTTTCTTT.

The chain employs TRBV18 and TRBJ2-7; 8 bases map to TRBD1. This CDR3 region has 13 residues. Germline CDR1 and CDR2: KGHSH and LQKENI. Trimming at V came to 6 bases and at J to 3 bases, leaving 4 bases not matched to a gene. The CDR3 region has the DNA TGTGCCAGCTCTCCAGGGGGCAACTACGAGCAGTACTTC. Translation gives CASSPGGNYEQYF.

J is TRBJ1-5 and V is TRBV6-1; TRBD1 matches at 11 bases. The CDR3 totals 16 residues. Trimming cost V 4 bases and J 9 bases; bases outside gene matches: 11. Looked up from germline, CDR1 is MNHNS and CDR2 is SASEGT. The CDR3 region has the DNA TGTGCCAGCAGTGGACAAGGGACAGGGGGTAGTTCGCCCCAGCATTTT. Amino acid sequence: CASSGQGTGGSSPQHF.

V is TRBV7-9 and J is TRBJ2-5, with TRBD2 identical over 8 bases. Germline V CDR1 and CDR2: SEHNR, FQNEAQ (reference sequence). CDR3 length: 12 amino acids. After removal of 8 bases from V and 8 bases from J, the junction contained 7 bases not matched to a gene. CDR3 nucleotide sequence: TGTGCCAGCTCGGGGGGGCAGAGAACCCAGTACTTC. Translating it yields CASSGGQRTQYF.

This clone was seen a few times. The chain has TRBV6-5 and TRBJ1-3; D is uncertain. The germline V gene encodes CDR1 MNHEY and CDR2 SVGAGI. This CDR3 has 14 amino acids. V was pared by 0 bases and J by 1 base, with 4 bases between. As DNA, the CDR3 is TGTGCCAGCAGTTACTCGAGTTCTGGAAACACCATATATTTT. This translates into CASSYSSSGNTIYF.

The chain has TRBV18 and TRBJ1-1, with D possibly matching TRBD1 (6 bases). The germline V gene encodes CDR1 KGHSH and CDR2 LQKENI. CDR3 length: 15 residues. V dropped 3 bases and J dropped 0 bases, with 11 bases sitting between them. The CDR3 bases are TGTGCCAGCTCACCCCTACAGGGAATGAACACTGAAGCTTTCTTT. As protein: CASSPLQGMNTEAFF.

The gene calls are TRBV9 and TRBJ2-7; 8 bases align to TRBD2. CDR1 and CDR2 (germline): SGDLS, YYNGEE. V lost 4 bases to trimming and J lost 2 bases; unmatched junction nucleotides: 11. The CDR3 runs 16 residues. The CDR3 here is CASSLHASGGAYEQYF. The CDR3 bases are TGTGCCAGCAGCCTCCACGCGAGCGGGGGTGCCTACGAGCAGTACTTC. The variable domain in full, completed from reference TRBV9 and TRBJ2-7, reads DSGVTQTPKHLITATGQRVTLRCSPRSGDLSVYWYQQSLDQGLQFLIQYYNGEERAKGNILERFSAQQFPDLHSELNLSSLELGDSALYFCASSLHASGGAYEQYFGPGTRLTVT.

This chain links TRBV10-3 with TRBJ1-1; the D gene is possibly TRBD1 (5 bases). V was cut by 7 bases and J by 2 bases, with 11 bases left in between. Germline-derived CDR1 and CDR2 are ENHRY and SYGVKD. CDR3 length: 13 amino acids. The CDR3 DNA reads as TGTGCCATCAAGGAGACAGTAAACACTGAAGCTTTCTTT. Protein product: CAIKETVNTEAFF.

V is TRBV27 and J is TRBJ1-5; possibly TRBD1 for D (6 bases). The germline CDR1 and CDR2 sequences are MNHEY and SMNVEV (reference sequence). This CDR3 is built from 15 residues. V was shortened by 4 bases and J by 7 bases, with 17 bases between the two germline ends. CDR3 nucleotides: TGTGCCAGCAGTTACTCGGGGACAACCGGGCAGCCCCAGCATTTT. It translates to CASSYSGTTGQPQHF.

The chain is built from TRBV4-1 and TRBJ1-5, with D maybe TRBD1 (6 bases). The V gene lost 1 base and the J gene lost 6 bases, with 19 bases spanning the gap. Germline V gene sequence: CDR1 MGHRA, CDR2 YSYEKL. The CDR3 runs 17 residues. CDR3 residues: CASSQGVGTGQGQPQHF. CDR3 DNA sequence: TGCGCCAGCAGCCAAGGAGTGGGTACAGGGCAAGGTCAGCCCCAGCATTTT.